Below are 22 T cell receptor beta chains sequenced from a single sample in a study of cytotoxic CD8 clonotypes in ibrutinib-treated CLL. Only in-frame clones appear in the TCRdb table, and some are missing; sequencing was by immunoSEQ multiplex PCR. The sample holds about 160,000 clones; around 84% are singletons and the top ten take approximately 2%. Here the sequenced sample was PBMCs, taken after 12 months of ibrutinib treatment. The receptors come from a human donor with chronic lymphocytic leukemia.

The chain has TRBV28 and TRBJ2-7, with 7 bases aligning to TRBD2. J was trimmed by 8 bases and V by 5 bases; bases with no gene match: 12. Per germline, CDR1 MDHEN and CDR2 SYDVKM. This CDR3 spans 14 amino acids. In DNA form, the CDR3 reads TGTGCCAGCAGTCCGCCTAGCGGAGCCCTCCAGCAGTACTTC. Translation: CASSPPSGALQQYF.

In this sample, this clone turned up a few times. The rearrangement joins TRBV5-1 to TRBJ2-1; D is unclear. CDR1 is SGHRS, CDR2 YFSETQ, per germline. Trimming removed 0 bases at V and 4 bases at J, with 11 bases between. This CDR3 has 15 amino acids. The CDR3 DNA reads as TGCGCCAGCAGCTTGGGTCAGGCGAGTTACAATGAGCAGTTCTTC. Protein sequence: CASSLGQASYNEQFF.

This clone was found once. The V gene is TRBV28, the J gene TRBJ2-3; D assignment may be TRBD1 or TRBD2 (5 bases each). V lost 5 bases and J lost 2, with 14 bases in between. The CDR3 length is 15 residues. Per the germline V gene, CDR1 is MDHEN and CDR2 is SYDVKM. CDR3 in DNA: TGTGCCAGCAGTGGGGGTAGCGACAACACAGATACGCAGTATTTT. Translated, it gives CASSGGSDNTDTQYF.

This chain connects TRBV6-6 to TRBJ1-1; D ambiguous. This CDR3 region has 14 residues. Trimming cost V 7 bases and J 3 bases, with 15 bases left between them. Germline CDR1 reads MNHNY; CDR2 reads SVGAGI (reference sequence). CDR3 sequence: CASIFLPGDTEAFF. CDR3 nucleotide sequence: TGTGCCAGCATCTTCCTACCTGGGGACACTGAAGCTTTCTTT.

As for this clone: The same CDR3 can be traced to other DNA sequences in this sample. This chain links TRBV28 with TRBJ2-7; D remains unclear. The CDR3 length is 11 residues. The germline V gene has CDR1 MDHEN and CDR2 SYDVKM. Trimming shortened V by 6 bases and J by 4 bases, and 7 bases separated the two germline ends. CDR3 residues: CASSRSYEQYF. Written as DNA, the CDR3 is TGTGCCAGCAGCCGTTCTTACGAGCAGTACTTC.

J is TRBJ1-2 and V is TRBV28, with D possibly TRBD1 on 5 matching bases. Trimming removed 3 bases at V and 3 bases at J, with 11 bases between. The CDR3 is 14 amino acids. Germline values: CDR1 MDHEN, CDR2 SYDVKM. In nucleotides, the CDR3 is TGTGCCAGCAGTTTCCCGGGGGTGGACTATGGCTACACCTTC. Its protein product is CASSFPGVDYGYTF.

The rearrangement joins TRBV7-3 to TRBJ2-3; D is unclear. CDR1 is SGHTA and CDR2 is FQGTGA in the germline V gene. This CDR3 has 13 amino acids. V was pared by 5 bases and J by 0 bases, with 6 bases between. The DNA of the CDR3 is TGTGCCAGCAGCCTCTCCAGCACAGATACGCAGTATTTT. It yields the protein CASSLSSTDTQYF.

This clone was found once. Other DNA sequences in this sample translate to the same CDR3. V usage is TRBV18 and J usage is TRBJ2-5; D gene ambiguous. Trimming left V 1 base short and J 5 bases short, with 2 bases between. Looked up from germline, CDR1 is KGHSH and CDR2 is LQKENI. The CDR3 has 11 amino acids. The CDR3 DNA sequence: TGTGCCAGCTCACCACAGGAGACCCAGTACTTC. This translates into CASSPQETQYF.

This rearrangement joins TRBV9 to TRBJ1-5; TRBD1 might be the D (6 bases). The CDR3 is made up of 15 amino acids. Per the germline V gene, CDR1 is SGDLS and CDR2 is YYNGEE. V was cut by 0 bases and J by 4 bases, with 11 bases left in between. DNA for the CDR3: TGTGCCAGCAGCGTAGCTCCAGACAGGAATCAGCCCCAGCATTTT. Translation: CASSVAPDRNQPQHF.

This chain joins TRBV19 and TRBJ2-7, with 10 bases that match TRBD1. With V trimmed by 5 bases and J by 5 bases, 6 bases remained unmatched. Germline-derived CDR1 and CDR2 are LNHDA and SQIVND (reference sequence). The CDR3 totals 14 residues. The CDR3 loop reads CASSWRQGADEQYF. CDR3 nucleotides: TGTGCCAGTAGTTGGAGACAGGGGGCCGACGAGCAGTACTTC.

V usage is TRBV10-3 and J usage is TRBJ2-3; D is uncertain. The CDR3 has 14 amino acids. Per germline, CDR1 ENHRY and CDR2 SYGVKD. Trimming cost V 0 bases and J 4 bases, with 8 bases left between them. The CDR3 protein is CAISESTQADTQYF. In nucleotides, the CDR3 is TGTGCCATCAGTGAGTCGACTCAGGCAGATACGCAGTATTTT.

The chain recombines TRBV9 with TRBJ2-3; D is possibly TRBD2 (5 bases). Germline CDR1 and CDR2: SGDLS and YYNGEE. The V end was cut by 4 bases, the J end by 0 bases, with 15 bases between. The CDR3 totals 16 residues. The CDR3 bases are TGTGCCAGCAGCCTAGGGAGTTCCTCAAGCACAGATACGCAGTATTTT. Its translation is CASSLGSSSSTDTQYF.

The V gene is TRBV18, the J gene TRBJ1-5; no reliable D call. Germline CDR1 reads KGHSH; CDR2 reads LQKENI. This CDR3 is 15 amino acids long. Trimming left V 3 bases short and J 3 bases short, with 12 bases between. For the CDR3, the DNA is TGTGCCAGCTCACCGGCAGTCCTATTCAATCAGCCCCAGCATTTT. Encoded protein: CASSPAVLFNQPQHF.

This chain's CDR3 is CATPPGKGGDGYTF. CDR3 nucleotide sequence: TGTGCCACACCCCCGGGGAAAGGGGGTGATGGCTACACCTTC. The chain uses TRBV7-9 and TRBJ1-2; D possibly corresponds to TRBD1 (6 bases). CDR1 is SEHNR, CDR2 FQNEAQ, per germline (reference sequence). Between the trimmed V and J ends, which lost 10 bases and 6 bases, there was a span of 21 bases. The CDR3 spans 14 residues.

V and J are TRBV19 and TRBJ1-1; weak D call: TRBD1 (6 bases). This CDR3 has 13 amino acids. Germline CDR1 and CDR2: LNHDA and SQIVND (reference sequence). The V end was cut by 3 bases, the J end by 8 bases, with 13 bases between. In DNA form, the CDR3 reads TGTGCCAGTAGTATCCGCGACAGGAGGGAAGCTTTCTTT. Encoded protein: CASSIRDRREAFF.

V and J are TRBV6-6 and TRBJ1-5; D is ambiguous. V dropped 0 bases and J dropped 4 bases, with 7 bases sitting between them. The CDR3 covers 14 residues. Germline CDR1 MNHNY, CDR2 SVGAGI (reference sequence). The CDR3 spells CASSYSTLNQPQHF. CDR3 DNA: TGTGCCAGCAGTTACTCGACCCTTAATCAGCCCCAGCATTTT.

This sequence joins TRBV14 and TRBJ1-1; no clear D gene. This CDR3 spans 12 amino acids. The germline V gene has CDR1 SGHDN and CDR2 FVKESK. V lost 4 bases to trimming and J lost 3 bases, with 6 bases between them. As DNA, the CDR3 is TGTGCCAGCAGCCGCGGGTACACTGAAGCTTTCTTT. Translated: CASSRGYTEAFF.

This clone was detected only a few times. The CDR3 loop reads CASSSTGSGNTIYF. The CDR3 bases are TGTGCCAGCAGTTCCACGGGATCTGGAAACACCATATATTTT. The chain employs TRBV27 and TRBJ1-3; D remains ambiguous. The germline CDR1 and CDR2 sequences are MNHEY and SMNVEV (reference sequence). This CDR3 spans 14 amino acids. Deletions cut 4 bases from V and 1 base from J, with 8 bases between.

The V and J genes are TRBV5-5 and TRBJ1-2; TRBD1 might be the D (5 bases). CDR3 length equals 13 residues. The germline V gene has CDR1 SGHKS and CDR2 YYEKEE (reference sequence). V shed 2 bases and J shed 7 bases, with 12 bases lying between them. The CDR3, as DNA: TGTGCCAGCAGCTTAATCCAGGGCACTGGCTACACCTTC. Translated, it gives CASSLIQGTGYTF.

V gene TRBV7-8 combines with J gene TRBJ1-2, with D uncertain. This CDR3 spans 14 amino acids. The V gene lost 2 bases and the J gene lost 8 bases, with 15 bases spanning the gap. The germline gives CDR1 SGHVS, CDR2 FQNEAQ. Here the CDR3 reads CASSLRDDPIGYTF. The CDR3 bases are TGTGCCAGCAGCTTAAGAGACGACCCTATCGGCTACACCTTC.

The CDR3 here is CASSSRGLAGLTDTQYF. The DNA for the CDR3 is TGTGCCAGCAGCTCAAGGGGACTAGCGGGACTTACAGATACGCAGTATTTT. V usage is TRBV7-9 and J usage is TRBJ2-3; 13 nucleotides agree with TRBD2. The CDR3 extends over 17 amino acids. J was trimmed by 3 bases and V by 4 bases; bases with no gene match: 7. Looked up from germline, CDR1 is SEHNR and CDR2 is FQNEAQ (reference sequence).

This rearrangement joins TRBV18 to TRBJ1-2, with unresolved D. Germline V lookup: CDR1 KGHSH, CDR2 LQKENI. The CDR3 runs 12 residues. The V end lost 3 bases, the J end lost 3 bases, and 5 bases lay between the germline ends. Here the CDR3 reads CASSPQDYGYTF. CDR3 coding DNA: TGTGCCAGCTCACCCCAGGACTATGGCTACACCTTC.